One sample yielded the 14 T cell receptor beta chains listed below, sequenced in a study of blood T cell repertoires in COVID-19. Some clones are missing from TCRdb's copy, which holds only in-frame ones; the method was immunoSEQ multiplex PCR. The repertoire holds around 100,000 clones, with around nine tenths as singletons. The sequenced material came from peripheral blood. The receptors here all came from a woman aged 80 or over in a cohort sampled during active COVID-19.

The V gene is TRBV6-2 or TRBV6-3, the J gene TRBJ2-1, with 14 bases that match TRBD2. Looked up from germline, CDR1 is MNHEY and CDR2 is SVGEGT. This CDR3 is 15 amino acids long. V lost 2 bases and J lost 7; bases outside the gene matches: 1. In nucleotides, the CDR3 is TGTGCCAGCAGTTACGGGACTAGCGGGGGAAATGAGCAGTTCTTC. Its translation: CASSYGTSGGNEQFF.

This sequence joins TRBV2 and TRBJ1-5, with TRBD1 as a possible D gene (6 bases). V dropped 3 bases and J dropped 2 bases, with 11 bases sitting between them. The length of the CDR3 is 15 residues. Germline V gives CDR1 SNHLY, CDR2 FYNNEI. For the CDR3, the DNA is TGTGCCAGCAGTGAGTCCAGGGGAGGCAATCAGCCCCAGCATTTT. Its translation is CASSESRGGNQPQHF.

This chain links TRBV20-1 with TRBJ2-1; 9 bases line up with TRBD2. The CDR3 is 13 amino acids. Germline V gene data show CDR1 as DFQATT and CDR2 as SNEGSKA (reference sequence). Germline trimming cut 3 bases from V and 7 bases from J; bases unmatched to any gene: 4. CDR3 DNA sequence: TGCAGTGCTAGTAGCGGGAGTAAAAATGAGCAGTTCTTC. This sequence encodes CSASSGSKNEQFF.

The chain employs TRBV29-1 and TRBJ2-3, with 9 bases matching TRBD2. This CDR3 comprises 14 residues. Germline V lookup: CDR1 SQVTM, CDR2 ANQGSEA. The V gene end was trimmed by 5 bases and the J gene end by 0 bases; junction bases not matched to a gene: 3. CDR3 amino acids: CSVRTSVSTDTQYF. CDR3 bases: TGCAGCGTTCGGACTAGCGTCAGCACAGATACGCAGTATTTT.

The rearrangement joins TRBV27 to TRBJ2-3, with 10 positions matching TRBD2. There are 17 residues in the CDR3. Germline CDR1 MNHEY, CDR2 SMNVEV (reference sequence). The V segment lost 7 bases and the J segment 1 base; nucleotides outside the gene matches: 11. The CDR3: CASILHLAGAGTDTQYF. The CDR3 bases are TGTGCCAGCATCTTGCACCTAGCGGGAGCCGGCACAGATACGCAGTATTTT.

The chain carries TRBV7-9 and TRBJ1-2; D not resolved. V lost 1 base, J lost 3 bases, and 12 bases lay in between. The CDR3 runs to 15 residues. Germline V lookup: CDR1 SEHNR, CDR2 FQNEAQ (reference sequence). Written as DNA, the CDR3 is TGTGCCAGCAGCTTAGGCAATTCGGTAGACTATGGCTACACCTTC. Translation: CASSLGNSVDYGYTF.

The CDR3 DNA sequence: TGTGCCAGCTCACCACCGGCCAGGCCAGATACGCAGTATTTT. Its translation: CASSPPARPDTQYF. This sequence joins TRBV18 and TRBJ2-3; D is uncertain. V dropped 0 bases and J dropped 4 bases, with 8 bases sitting between them. This CDR3 has 14 residues. The V gene's germline CDR1 is KGHSH and CDR2 LQKENI.

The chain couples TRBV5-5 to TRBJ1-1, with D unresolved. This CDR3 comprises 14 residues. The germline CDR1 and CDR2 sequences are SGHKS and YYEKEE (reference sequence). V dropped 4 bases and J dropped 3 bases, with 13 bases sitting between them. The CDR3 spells CASSRRLGDTEAFF. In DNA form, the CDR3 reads TGTGCCAGCAGCCGAAGGTTAGGAGACACTGAAGCTTTCTTT.

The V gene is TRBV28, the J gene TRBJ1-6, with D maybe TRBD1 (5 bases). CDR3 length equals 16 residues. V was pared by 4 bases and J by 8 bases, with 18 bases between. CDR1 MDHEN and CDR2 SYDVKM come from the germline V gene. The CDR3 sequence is CASSWGLHRSDSPLHF. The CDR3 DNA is TGTGCCAGCAGTTGGGGACTCCACCGATCGGATTCACCCCTCCACTTT.

The CDR3 DNA is TGCGCCAGCAGCTTGGGGACTAGCGGGAGCTCCGAGCAGTACTTC. Translation: CASSLGTSGSSEQYF. This rearrangement joins TRBV5-1 to TRBJ2-7; TRBD2 matches 13 bases. The germline V gene encodes CDR1 SGHRS and CDR2 YFSETQ. V lost 0 bases to trimming and J lost 6 bases; unmatched junction nucleotides: 3. The CDR3 length is 15 residues.

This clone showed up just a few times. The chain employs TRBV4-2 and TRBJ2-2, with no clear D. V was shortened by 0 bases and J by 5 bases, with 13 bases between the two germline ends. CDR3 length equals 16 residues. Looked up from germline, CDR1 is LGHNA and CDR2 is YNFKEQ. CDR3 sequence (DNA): TGTGCCAGCAGCCAAGATGCGGAGTTCGGTACCGGGGAGCTGTTTTTT. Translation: CASSQDAEFGTGELFF.

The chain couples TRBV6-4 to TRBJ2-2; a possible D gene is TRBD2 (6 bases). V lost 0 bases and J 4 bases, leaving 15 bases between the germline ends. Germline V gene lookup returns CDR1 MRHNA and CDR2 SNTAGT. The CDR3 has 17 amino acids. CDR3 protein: CASSDSTASVPTGELFF. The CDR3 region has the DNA TGTGCCAGCAGTGACTCGACGGCTAGCGTTCCCACCGGGGAGCTGTTTTTT.

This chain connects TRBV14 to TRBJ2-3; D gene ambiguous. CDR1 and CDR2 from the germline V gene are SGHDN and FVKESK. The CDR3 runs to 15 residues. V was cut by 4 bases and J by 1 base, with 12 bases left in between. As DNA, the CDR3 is TGTGCCAGCAGCCGCTTTGGGCAGGGCACAGATACGCAGTATTTT. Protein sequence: CASSRFGQGTDTQYF.

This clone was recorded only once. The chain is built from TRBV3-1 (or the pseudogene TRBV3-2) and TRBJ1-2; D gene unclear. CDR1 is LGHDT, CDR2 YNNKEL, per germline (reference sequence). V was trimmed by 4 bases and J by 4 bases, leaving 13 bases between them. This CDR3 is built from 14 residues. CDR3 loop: CASSRAEITYGYTF. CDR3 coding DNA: TGTGCCAGCAGCCGCGCCGAAATCACCTATGGCTACACCTTC.